Described below is a single T cell receptor beta chain sequence and its context. Its antigen is undetermined. Germline V gene sequence: CDR1 SGDLS, CDR2 YYNGEE. Trimming at V came to 0 bases and at J to 0 bases, leaving 3 bases not matched to a gene. The CDR3 loop spans 16 amino acids. The source of the sample is a study of OX40 agonist ivuxolimab in advanced cancers. Study context: The drug used for patients, ivuxolimab, was an agonistic anti-OX40 (CD134) antibody. Intravenous ivuxolimab was administered to patients every 2 weeks at 0.01 to 10 mg/kg. Patients enrolled in dose escalation were diagnosed with hepatocellular carcinoma, melanoma, renal cell or head and neck cancer.

Findings and limits, study-wide: Clonal expansion in partial responders at 0.1-3.0 mg/kg ranked among the lowest.

Profiled with immunoSEQ multiplex PCR; TCRdb holds only in-frame clones, not every one. Counted here are roughly 70,000 clones, about 81% occurring once; the ten biggest clones make up approximately 0.38%. This chain connects TRBV9 to TRBJ2-1; 7 bases fit TRBD2. The specimen was CD4+ or CD8+ T cells sorted from blood, collected in a trial of the OX40 agonist ivuxolimab. The sequence came from an adult with an advanced solid tumor such as melanoma, head and neck, liver or kidney cancer. The CDR3 spells CASSVGGGSSYNEQFF. DNA for the CDR3: TGTGCCAGCAGCGTAGGCGGCGGGAGCTCCTACAATGAGCAGTTCTTC. The variable domain in full, completed from reference TRBV9 and TRBJ2-1, reads DSGVTQTPKHLITATGQRVTLRCSPRSGDLSVYWYQQSLDQGLQFLIQYYNGEERAKGNILERFSAQQFPDLHSELNLSSLELGDSALYFCASSVGGGSSYNEQFFGPGTRLTVL.